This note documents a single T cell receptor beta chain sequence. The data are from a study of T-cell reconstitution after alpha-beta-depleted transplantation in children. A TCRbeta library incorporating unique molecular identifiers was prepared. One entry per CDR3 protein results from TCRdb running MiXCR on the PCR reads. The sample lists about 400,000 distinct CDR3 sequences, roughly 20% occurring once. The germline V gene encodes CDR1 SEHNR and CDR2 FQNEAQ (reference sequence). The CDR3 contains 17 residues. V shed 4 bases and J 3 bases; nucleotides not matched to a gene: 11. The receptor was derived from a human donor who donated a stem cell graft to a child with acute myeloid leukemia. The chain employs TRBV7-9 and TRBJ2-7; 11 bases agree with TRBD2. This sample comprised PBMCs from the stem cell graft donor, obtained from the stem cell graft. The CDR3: CASSSDMTGTSGYEQYF. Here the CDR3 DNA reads TGTGCCAGCAGCTCAGATATGACCGGGACTAGCGGCTACGAGCAGTACTTC.